This TCR beta chain appears in the sequencing data of a study of T cell changes during pregnancy in multiple sclerosis. TCRdb's copy holds only in-frame clones and misses some; the assay was immunoSEQ multiplex PCR. The sample carries roughly 20,000 clones, 80% to 90% recorded once. V gave up 0 bases and J gave up 3 bases; unmatched junction bases: 5. Germline CDR1 is LGHNA and CDR2 is YSLEER. This CDR3 contains 17 residues. This rearrangement joins TRBV4-3 to TRBJ2-1; 10 bases are shared with TRBD2. The TCR sequence derives from a female donor with multiple sclerosis, enrolled in a pregnancy study. The input for sequencing was CD8+ T cells from peripheral blood mononuclear cells, taken in the first trimester of pregnancy. The CDR3, as DNA: TGCGCCAGCAGCCAAGATCGAGCGGGAGGGTTCTACAATGAGCAGTTCTTC. It is translated as CASSQDRAGGFYNEQFF.